The entry that follows covers one T cell receptor beta chain sequence. This clonotype was seen ten or more times. Its binding antigen is unknown. No quality values exist for individual bases; no much larger clone is one base distant. This record comes from a study of neurological immune-mediated disorders (dated by TCRdb to 2018 to 2020). Regarding the complete study: Of the roughly 34 multiple sclerosis patients, around 31 had relapsing-remitting MS and 3 had secondary progressive MS. The study compared peripheral blood TCR-beta repertoires of HTLV-I-associated myelopathy (HAM/TSP) patients, multiple sclerosis patients and healthy controls using UMI-based sequencing. The 106 TCR-beta libraries included longitudinal samples, technical triplicates and paired sorted CD4+ and CD8+ T-cell subsets alongside PBMC samples. The cohort included around 70 subjects: about 15 with HAM/TSP, approximately 34 with multiple sclerosis, and around 20 healthy controls.

cDNA was synthesized by template-switch 5'RACE using a primer with a 10-nucleotide random unique molecular identifier that tagged each TCR transcript. Every sequencing run yielded over 170 million TCR-beta sequences covering 15-18 subjects. The RNeasy kit was used to extract total RNA. The KAPA Real-time Library Amplification kit was used to amplify TCR-beta VDJ regions with primers for the TCR constant region and the 5'RACE anchor. Sample indexes and Illumina adaptors were added in a first PCR, after which library yield was increased in a second PCR. After Ampure bead purification, the TCR product of roughly 650 bp was size-selected on a 2% E-gel SizeSelection system. Library quality was checked on a Bioanalyzer, concentration was measured with Qubit, and libraries were quantified with the Kapa Library Quantification kit before pooling. An Illumina HiSeq 2500 sequenced the libraries paired-end 2 x 150 bp. To increase sequence diversity, roughly 24-32% phiX was spiked into each library pool. Per the original workflow: The UMI-based MiGEC pipeline processed quality-filtered reads and removed over 75% of raw TCR sequences during error correction. IMGT germline references were used for aligning VDJ genes, and each clonotype was defined as a unique CDR3 amino acid sequence together with its V-J genes. Clonal expansion, Shannon diversity, and CDR3 relatedness (CalcPairwiseDistances, ClusterSamples) were evaluated with VDJtools, and phylogenetic trees were built with CLCbio workbench. Expanded clones were defined as having at least 8 unique UMIs, based on coefficient-of-variation modelling across technical triplicates. TCRdb redid the processing of the public reads, applying fastp at Q25 and MiXCR, and retained in-frame beta chains. CDR3 protein duplicates are merged, each entry listing the most common genes and DNA. The authors' filters were not applied to this entry. The sample includes around 58,000 distinct CDR3 sequences, with more than 3% observed a single time. The top ten constitute approximately 7.1% of the sample.

On the study overall, not on this receptor specifically: The MS cluster was not associated with any clinical or MRI features, and the authors stated that larger cohorts are needed. TCR clonal expansion was highest in HAM/TSP patients and lowest in MS patients, with MS patients falling below even healthy controls. Across subjects, expanded clones never shared an identical CDR3 amino acid sequence, which suggests that the TCR-beta repertoires in every group were private. Phylogenetic analysis grouped repertoires from 18 of 34 MS patients into a cluster of related CDR3 sequences, suggesting a possible repertoire-level signature.

According to the germline V gene, CDR1 reads MDHEN and CDR2 reads SYDVKM. V is pared back by 3 bases and J by 3 bases, with 8 bases lying between the germline termini. The CDR3 runs 13 residues from the cysteine to the phenylalanine. Left in the record is the CDR3 DNA by itself, 39 bases read in frame from the first base. For unsorted PBMC libraries, 2 million PBMCs were used after storage in RNAlater at -80 degrees C until RNA extraction. The multiple sclerosis patients were enrolled in a US clinical protocol that evaluated disease progression with magnetic resonance imaging. Peripheral blood underwent Ficoll-Hypaque density gradient centrifugation to isolate PBMCs, which were then cryopreserved in liquid nitrogen.

The clonotype comes from a woman in her sixties or seventies with multiple sclerosis. The rearranged segments are TRBV28 and TRBJ1-1; D gene: possibly TRBD1, on 5 matching bases. The specimen sequenced was PBMCs. The CDR3 protein: CASSFGGHTEAFF. The nucleotides are TGTGCCAGCAGTTTTGGGGGACACACTGAAGCTTTCTTT.